This entry describes one T cell receptor (beta chain). Germline assignment: CDR1 KGHSH and CDR2 LQKENI. The CDR3 covers 15 residues. Germline trimming cut 0 bases from V and 6 bases from J; bases unmatched to any gene: 8. The data belong to a study of cytomegalovirus exposure and HLA in healthy donors. 13 Jbeta primers and 60 Vbeta primers were used for the PCR. Only in-frame clones appear in the TCRdb table, and some are missing; sequencing was by immunoSEQ multiplex PCR. This repertoire shows fewer than 120,000 clones, over 60% found once; its top ten account for 2.5% to 3%. The sequence was collected from an older woman in good health and CMV-seropositive. The rearrangement uses TRBV18 and TRBJ2-7; 7 positions agree with TRBD2. The sequencing input was PBMCs. The CDR3 coding sequence is TGTGCCAGCTCACCACCTAATAGCGGCGGGGGCGAGCAGTACTTC. This encodes CASSPPNSGGGEQYF.